This T cell receptor (beta chain) is from a study of blood T cell repertoires in COVID-19. Study-level information: Samples of COVID-19 (acute and convalescent) were obtained from the United States, Italy and Spain.

Trimming removed 2 bases from V and 1 base from J, with 9 bases in between. The CDR3 extends over 15 amino acids. Germline lookup yields CDR1 SGHKS and CDR2 YYEKEE (reference sequence). The table came from immunoSEQ multiplex PCR; TCRdb's copy has only in-frame clones and leaves some out. The data contain around 33,000 clones, roughly three quarters of them singletons. The chain has TRBV5-5 and TRBJ2-2; no reliable D call. The sample comprised peripheral blood. The TCR originated in a human donor in a cohort sampled during active COVID-19. This chain's CDR3 is CASSFPGLNTGELFF. The CDR3 bases are TGTGCCAGCAGCTTCCCTGGGCTGAACACCGGGGAGCTGTTTTTT.